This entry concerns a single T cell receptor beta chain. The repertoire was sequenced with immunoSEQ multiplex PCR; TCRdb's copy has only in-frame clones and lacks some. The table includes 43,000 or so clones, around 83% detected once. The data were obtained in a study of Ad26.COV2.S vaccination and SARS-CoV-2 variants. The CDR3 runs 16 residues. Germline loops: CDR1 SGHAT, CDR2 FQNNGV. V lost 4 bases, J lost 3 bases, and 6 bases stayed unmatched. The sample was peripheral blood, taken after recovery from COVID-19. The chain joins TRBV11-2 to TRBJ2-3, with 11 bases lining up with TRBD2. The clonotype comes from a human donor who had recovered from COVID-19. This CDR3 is CASSSTGTSGTDTQYF. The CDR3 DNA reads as TGTGCCAGCAGCTCGACCGGGACTAGCGGTACAGATACGCAGTATTTT.